Included here is one T cell receptor (beta chain) sequence, with context. The target of this receptor is not known. Base qualities are missing; no much larger clone stands one base away. The data derive from a study of blood T cell repertoires in COVID-19 (TCRdb year 2020). About the study as a whole: Samples covering the acute and convalescent phases of COVID-19 were provided by collaborators in the United States, Italy and Spain. The material from the prospective study consisted of cDNA or gDNA derived from T cells, B-cell-depleted T cells, or PBMCs. The dataset comprised deeply sampled blood TCRbeta repertoires from subjects exposed to, actively infected with, or recovered from COVID-19. The repertoires were released in a freely available public database meant as a resource for research on the immune response to SARS-CoV-2. Samples came from the ongoing ImmuneRACE study (first 160 participants) plus 1,254 subjects from 6 global collaborators. Sample metadata almost always included a de-identified subject ID, COVID-19 status, age in years and sex. Where available, HLA class I and class II types were taken from metadata supplied by the sample provider and were not determined by assay-based typing. The research as a whole found: The amount of clinical and demographic metadata varied by source and participant and was provided uncurated.

Via the germline V gene, CDR1 is KGHDR and CDR2 SFDVKD. A distance of 11 bases separates the germline ends of V and J, which lose 4 bases and 8 bases respectively. There are 13 amino acids in the CDR3, from cysteine to phenylalanine inclusive. The retained sequence is limited to the CDR3, 39 bases, with the frame set at the first base. TCRbeta CDR3 regions were amplified from genomic DNA using the immunoSEQ Assay, a bias-controlled multiplex PCR. The source study handled its data this way. The number of nucleated cells in each sample was estimated from the amplification of reference gene primers within the assay. To quantify the absolute abundance of each unique TCRbeta CDR3 rearrangement, sequence reads were collapsed and filtered. For each sample, productive Simpson clonality was calculated as the square root of Simpson's diversity index across productive rearrangements. The immuneACCESS repertoire file appears here via TCRdb, limited to in-frame rearrangements. These files lack a portion of the clones; in checked studies, under half of the deficit traces to unresolved V genes, and the cause of the others is not known. V, J and clone size were drawn from that table, and D and trimming were deduced from the DNA. The sample records 100,000 to 150,000 clones, 92% of which are singletons. The ten largest clones capture around 2% of the sample.

In Seattle, one collaborating source enrolled patients while the infection was active and tracked those patients longitudinally over the course of disease. Each collaborating institution followed its own protocols to collect whole blood in K2EDTA tubes. Collaborator samples were shipped for TCRbeta analysis as frozen whole blood, isolated PBMCs, or DNA extracted from either sample type. The chain employs TRBV24-1 and TRBJ2-1; there is no confident call for the D gene. The TCR comes from a man in his forties or fifties with COVID-19, enrolled during active disease. Sequencing was done on a sample of peripheral blood. The CDR3: CATSDSPADEQFF. At the DNA level, the sequence is TGTGCCACCAGTGACTCCCCGGCGGATGAGCAGTTCTTC.